Shown below are 17 T cell receptor beta chains from a single sample sequenced in a study of blood T cells in healthy people across ages (dated by TCRdb to the mid-2010s). The method behind the library was 5' RACE. Instrument on record: Illumina HiSeq 2500. The second PCR ran for roughly 7 to 11 cycles and used a J-beta primer mix along with a sample-barcoded 5' primer. TCRdb trimmed public reads at Q25 via fastp, called clones via MiXCR and kept in-frame beta chains. Rows with a matching CDR3 protein are joined into one entry that keeps the most common DNA and genes. This sample comprises 1 million or so distinct CDR3 sequences, less than 50% of them detected only once. The ten most abundant clones make up around 18% of the sample. The source material was blood. The receptors derive from a woman between 55 and 75 years old in good health.

This clonotype was counted only a few times. The chain is built from TRBV6-4 and TRBJ2-3; D may be TRBD2 (7 bases). Germline V gene lookup returns CDR1 MRHNA and CDR2 SNTAGT. V gave up 6 bases and J gave up 4 bases, with 20 bases separating them. This CDR3 region has 16 residues. The CDR3 region is CASSPLGGESADTQYF. The CDR3, as DNA: TGTGCCAGCAGCCCCCTAGGGGGGGAGTCGGCAGATACGCAGTATTTT.

The chain employs TRBV5-1 and TRBJ2-3; no clear D. The CDR3 sequence is 13 residues long. Trimming removed 4 bases at V and 8 bases at J, with 14 bases between. The germline V gene encodes CDR1 SGHRS and CDR2 YFSETQ. Here the CDR3 DNA reads TGCGCCAGCAGCCCGGCCGGTGGTGGTACGCAGTATTTT. Amino acid sequence: CASSPAGGGTQYF.

This clonotype has more than one count but fewer than ten. In DNA form, the CDR3 reads TGTGCCAGCAGCCCGTTAGCGGCTCTCGATAGCACAGATACGCAGTATTTT. Its protein product is CASSPLAALDSTDTQYF. The rearrangement links TRBV7-6 to TRBJ2-3; tentatively, D is TRBD2 (6 bases). Deletions cut 5 bases from V and 0 bases from J, with 18 bases between. The CDR3 is made up of 17 amino acids. Germline V gene data show CDR1 as SGHVS and CDR2 as FNYEAQ.

A note on this clonotype: A read error may be the cause here, since a much bigger clone is one base away. CDR3 DNA sequence: TGTGCCAGCAGCGTAGACCCGTACAATGAGCAGTTCTTC. Translating it yields CASSVDPYNEQFF. The rearrangement uses TRBV9 and TRBJ2-1; D not resolved. Germline loops: CDR1 SGDLS, CDR2 YYNGEE. The CDR3 contains 13 residues. V gave up 0 bases and J gave up 4 bases, with 5 bases separating them.

A few counts support this clonotype. V gene TRBV5-1 combines with J gene TRBJ1-1, with D possibly matching TRBD1 (5 bases). The germline gives CDR1 SGHRS, CDR2 YFSETQ. Trimming cost V 2 bases and J 4 bases, with 9 bases left between them. The CDR3 sequence is 13 residues long. The DNA of the CDR3 is TGCGCCAGCAGCTTAAGGGGAGGCACTGAAGCTTTCTTT. The encoded protein is CASSLRGGTEAFF.

The count of this clonotype is one. The chain uses TRBV6-5 and TRBJ2-1; a weak D match, TRBD2 (6 bases). Germline V lookup: CDR1 MNHEY, CDR2 SVGAGI. V was clipped by 6 bases and J by 1 base, with 13 bases between them. The CDR3 has 15 residues. DNA of the CDR3: TGTGCCAGCAGGCTACCGGGGGATTCCTACAATGAGCAGTTCTTC. Translation gives CASRLPGDSYNEQFF.

V is TRBV3-1 and J is TRBJ2-7; D possibly corresponds to TRBD1 (6 bases). The CDR3 covers 15 residues. Trimming removed 3 bases at V and 7 bases at J, with 19 bases between. The V gene's germline CDR1 is LGHDT and CDR2 YNNKEL (reference sequence). The CDR3 region has the DNA TGTGCCAGCAGCCACCCAGGGGCGAATGCGCGGGAGCAGTACTTC. Translation gives CASSHPGANAREQYF.

Written as DNA, the CDR3 is TGTGCCAGCAGTGTGGATACTAGCTCCTACAATGAGCAGTACTTC. Protein sequence: CASSVDTSSYNEQYF. V usage is TRBV25-1 and J usage is TRBJ2-1; tentative D call: TRBD2 (6 bases). The tail of the sequence fits TRBJ2-7 better, so the J call may be wrong. The CDR3 extends over 15 amino acids. CDR1 is MGHDK, CDR2 SYGVNS, per germline.

The CDR3 coding sequence is TGTGCCAGCAGCCACTGGACAGGGGAATGGACCGGGGAGCTGTTTTTT. Translated: CASSHWTGEWTGELFF. The rearrangement uses TRBV6-5 and TRBJ2-2, with 9 bases lining up with TRBD1. Germline CDR1 is MNHEY and CDR2 is SVGAGI. The CDR3 consists of 16 residues. V was pared by 6 bases and J by 5 bases, with 10 bases of the junction left unmatched.

A few counts support this clonotype. The chain carries TRBV2 and TRBJ2-5; 7 bases align to TRBD2. Germline assignment: CDR1 SNHLY and CDR2 FYNNEI. V dropped 8 bases and J dropped 5; count of bases not matched to a gene: 5. This CDR3 comprises 12 residues. The CDR3 loop reads CASLREVETQYF. CDR3 coding DNA: TGTGCCAGCCTACGGGAGGTGGAGACCCAGTACTTC.

This clonotype was counted at least ten times. The rearrangement joins TRBV20-1 to TRBJ2-7; 10 nucleotides match TRBD1. This CDR3 has 14 amino acids. Unmatched junction bases numbered 7, after V lost 1 base and J lost 7 bases. CDR1 and CDR2 from the germline V gene are DFQATT and SNEGSKA (reference sequence). The CDR3 DNA sequence: TGCAGTGCTAGAGGGGGGACAGGGGATTTGGAGCAGTACTTC. As protein: CSARGGTGDLEQYF.

The genes are TRBV7-8 and TRBJ2-7; 13 positions match TRBD2. Germline-derived CDR1 and CDR2 are SGHVS and FQNEAQ. V dropped 4 bases and J dropped 2; count of bases not matched to a gene: 5. The CDR3 length is 16 residues. The CDR3 loop reads CASSSGTSGNPYEQYF. In nucleotides, the CDR3 is TGTGCCAGCAGCTCCGGGACTAGCGGGAACCCCTACGAGCAGTACTTC.

The chain employs TRBV6-5 and TRBJ2-1; D tentatively fits TRBD1 or TRBD2 (5 bases each). CDR3 length: 14 residues. Germline V gives CDR1 MNHEY, CDR2 SVGAGI. V lost 4 bases, J lost 6 bases, and 13 bases lay in between. Here the CDR3 DNA reads TGTGCCAGCAGTTCCCCGGGACGGTTCAATGAGCAGTTCTTC. The encoded protein is CASSSPGRFNEQFF.

Only a few counts were recorded for this clonotype. The CDR3 reads CSVDEGLAGAVGQFF. The DNA of the CDR3 is TGCAGCGTTGACGAAGGTCTAGCGGGAGCTGTCGGGCAGTTCTTC. J is TRBJ2-1 and V is TRBV29-1; TRBD2 agrees at 10 bases. The CDR3 covers 15 residues. J lost 12 bases, V lost 3 bases, and 14 bases had no gene match. The V gene's germline CDR1 is SQVTM and CDR2 ANQGSEA.

The chain combines TRBV29-1 with TRBJ2-5, with D possibly matching TRBD2 (7 bases). The CDR3 has 14 amino acids. The germline V gene has CDR1 SQVTM and CDR2 ANQGSEA. The ends were cut back, 5 bases at V and 7 bases at J, with 20 bases in the middle. CDR3 region: CSVQTLGGAGTQYF. CDR3 bases: TGCAGCGTTCAGACCCTGGGGGGGGCGGGGACCCAGTACTTC.

This clonotype occurred a few times. This chain joins TRBV10-1 and TRBJ2-7; D is unclear. CDR1 is WNHNN, CDR2 SYGVQD, per germline (reference sequence). The CDR3 is made up of 14 amino acids. Trimming shortened V by 6 bases and J by 2 bases, and 14 bases separated the two germline ends. The CDR3 DNA sequence: TGCGCCAGCAGCCTTACCCAGAGACCCTACGAGCAGTACTTC. It translates to CASSLTQRPYEQYF.

The chain uses TRBV20-1 and TRBJ2-1; 8 bases match TRBD1. The CDR3 sequence is 14 residues long. From germline, CDR1 is DFQATT and CDR2 SNEGSKA (reference sequence). V lost 6 bases to trimming and J lost 5 bases; unmatched junction nucleotides: 9. CDR3 sequence: CSAPTRTGNNEQFF. The CDR3 DNA sequence: TGCAGTGCGCCAACCCGGACAGGGAACAATGAGCAGTTCTTC.